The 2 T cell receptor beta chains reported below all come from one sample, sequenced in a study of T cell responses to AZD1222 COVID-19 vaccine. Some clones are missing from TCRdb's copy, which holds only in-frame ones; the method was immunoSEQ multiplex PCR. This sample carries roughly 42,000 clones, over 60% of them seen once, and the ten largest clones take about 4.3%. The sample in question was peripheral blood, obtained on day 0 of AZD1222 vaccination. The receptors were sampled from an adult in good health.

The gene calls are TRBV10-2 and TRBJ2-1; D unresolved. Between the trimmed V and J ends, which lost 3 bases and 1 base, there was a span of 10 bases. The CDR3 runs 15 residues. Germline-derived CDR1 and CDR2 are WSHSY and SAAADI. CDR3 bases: TGCGCCAGCAGTGATGGGTTGGGTTCCTACAATGAGCAGTTCTTC. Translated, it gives CASSDGLGSYNEQFF.

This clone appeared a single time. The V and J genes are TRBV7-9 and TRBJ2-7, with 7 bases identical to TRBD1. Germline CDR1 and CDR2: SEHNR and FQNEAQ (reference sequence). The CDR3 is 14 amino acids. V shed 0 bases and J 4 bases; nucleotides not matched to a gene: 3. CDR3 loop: CASSLADREYEQYF. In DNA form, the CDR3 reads TGTGCCAGCAGCTTAGCCGACAGGGAGTACGAGCAGTACTTC.